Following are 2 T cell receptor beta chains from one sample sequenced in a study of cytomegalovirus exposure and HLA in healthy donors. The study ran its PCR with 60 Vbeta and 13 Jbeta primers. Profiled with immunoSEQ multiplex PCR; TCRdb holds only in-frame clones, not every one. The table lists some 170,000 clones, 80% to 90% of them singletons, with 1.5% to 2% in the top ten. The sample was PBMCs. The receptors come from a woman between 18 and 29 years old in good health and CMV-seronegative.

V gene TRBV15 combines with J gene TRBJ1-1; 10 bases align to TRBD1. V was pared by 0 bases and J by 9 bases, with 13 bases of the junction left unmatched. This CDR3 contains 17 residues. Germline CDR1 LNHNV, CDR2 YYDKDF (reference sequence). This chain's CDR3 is CATSRDKGDRGSQKAFF. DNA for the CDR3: TGTGCCACCAGCAGAGATAAAGGGGACAGGGGTTCTCAGAAAGCTTTCTTT.

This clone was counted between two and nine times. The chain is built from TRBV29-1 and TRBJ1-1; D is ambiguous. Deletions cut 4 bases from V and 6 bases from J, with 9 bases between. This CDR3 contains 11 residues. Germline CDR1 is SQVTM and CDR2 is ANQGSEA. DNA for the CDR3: TGCAGCGTTGGTGAGGGCGCTGAAGCTTTCTTT. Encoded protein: CSVGEGAEAFF.